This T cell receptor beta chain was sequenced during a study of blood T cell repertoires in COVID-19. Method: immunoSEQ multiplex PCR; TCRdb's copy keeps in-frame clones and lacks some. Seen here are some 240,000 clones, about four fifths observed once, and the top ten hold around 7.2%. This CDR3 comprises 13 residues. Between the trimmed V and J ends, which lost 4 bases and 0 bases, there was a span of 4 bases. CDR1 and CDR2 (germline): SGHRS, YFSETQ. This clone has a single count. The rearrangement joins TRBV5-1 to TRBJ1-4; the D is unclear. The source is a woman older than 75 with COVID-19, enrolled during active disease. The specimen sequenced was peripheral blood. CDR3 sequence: CASSTTTNEKLFF. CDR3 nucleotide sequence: TGCGCCAGCAGCACAACAACTAATGAAAAACTGTTTTTT.